The clone carrying this T cell receptor (beta chain) was seen once. This sample is drawn from a study of patients and donors after allogeneic stem cell transplantation. TCRdb redid the calling of the RT-PCR reads with MiXCR, one entry per CDR3 protein. This table has approximately 37,000 distinct CDR3 sequences, around a third appearing once. The CDR3 has 16 residues. The germline V and J ends were trimmed by 5 bases and 6 bases, with 20 bases remaining between them. Germline V CDR1 and CDR2: LGHDT, YNNKEL (reference sequence). This TCR was recovered from a human donor who was either an allogeneic HSCT recipient or a stem cell or donor lymphocyte infusion donor (not recorded which). It is not recorded whose cells these are; they may come from a transplant donor. This rearrangement joins TRBV3-1 to TRBJ2-1; the D gene is possibly TRBD1 (6 bases). Material: blood, either unsorted or a sorted T cell fraction (not recorded which). As DNA, the CDR3 is TGTGCCAGCAGCTCCCGCTTTTGGACAGTTGGCAATGAGCAGTTCTTC. This codes for CASSSRFWTVGNEQFF.